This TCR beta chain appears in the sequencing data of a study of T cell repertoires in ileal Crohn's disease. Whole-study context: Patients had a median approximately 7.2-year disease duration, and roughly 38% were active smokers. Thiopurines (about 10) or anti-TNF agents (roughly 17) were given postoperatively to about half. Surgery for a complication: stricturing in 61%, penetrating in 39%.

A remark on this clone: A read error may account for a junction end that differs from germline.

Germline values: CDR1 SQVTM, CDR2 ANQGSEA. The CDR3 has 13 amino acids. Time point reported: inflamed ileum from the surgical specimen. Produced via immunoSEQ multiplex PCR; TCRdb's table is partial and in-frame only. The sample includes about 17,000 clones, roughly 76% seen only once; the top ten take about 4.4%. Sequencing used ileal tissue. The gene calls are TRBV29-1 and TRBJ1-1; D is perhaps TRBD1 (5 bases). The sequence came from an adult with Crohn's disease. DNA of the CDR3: TGCAGCGGCGATCAGGGTATGAACATTGAAGCTTTCTTT. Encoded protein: CSGDQGMNIEAFF.